This TCR beta chain originates from a study of monozygotic twins with inflammatory bowel disease. TCRdb reprocessed the 5' RACE reads; each CDR3 protein has one entry and no DNA is given. The sample's table shows about 160,000 distinct CDR3 sequences. Germline assignment: CDR1 MDHEN and CDR2 SYDVKM. The CDR3 is 13 residues long. This chain uses TRBV28 with TRBJ1-2; with no DNA, the TCRdb D assignment of TRBD1 cannot be verified. The sample consisted of blood. The TCR comes from a human donor with ulcerative colitis or Crohn's disease, or a healthy co-twin of an affected twin (not recorded which). CDR3 sequence: CASRTGSPDGYTF.